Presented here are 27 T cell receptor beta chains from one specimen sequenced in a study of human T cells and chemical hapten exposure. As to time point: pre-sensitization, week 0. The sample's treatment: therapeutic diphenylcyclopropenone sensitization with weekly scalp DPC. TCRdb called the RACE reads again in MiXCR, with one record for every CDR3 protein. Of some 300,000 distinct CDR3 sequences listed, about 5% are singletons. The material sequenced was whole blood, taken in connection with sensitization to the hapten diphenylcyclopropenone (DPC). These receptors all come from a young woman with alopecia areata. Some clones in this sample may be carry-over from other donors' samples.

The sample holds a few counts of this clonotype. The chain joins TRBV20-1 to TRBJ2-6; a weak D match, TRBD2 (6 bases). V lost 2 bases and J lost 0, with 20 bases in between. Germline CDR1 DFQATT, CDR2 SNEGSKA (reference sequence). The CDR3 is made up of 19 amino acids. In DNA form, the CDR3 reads TGCAGTGCTAGAACGAACCGGGACTTAGCCCTCTCTGGGGCCAACGTCCTGACTTTC. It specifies CSARTNRDLALSGANVLTF.

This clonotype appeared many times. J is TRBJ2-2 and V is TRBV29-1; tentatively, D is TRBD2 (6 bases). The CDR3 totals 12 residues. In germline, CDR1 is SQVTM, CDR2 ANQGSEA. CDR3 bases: TGCAGTTGCGGGGTAGCCACCGGGGAGCTGTTTTTT. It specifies CSCGVATGELFF.

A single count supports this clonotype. CDR3 bases: TGTGCCAGCAGCTTAGTTAGCGGGGGGGCAGATACGCAGTATTTT. It specifies CASSLVSGGADTQYF. The chain links TRBV7-2 to TRBJ2-3; 11 bases map to TRBD2. This CDR3 has 15 amino acids. With V trimmed by 1 base and J by 4 bases, 1 base remained unmatched. Germline lookup yields CDR1 SGHTA and CDR2 FQGNSA.

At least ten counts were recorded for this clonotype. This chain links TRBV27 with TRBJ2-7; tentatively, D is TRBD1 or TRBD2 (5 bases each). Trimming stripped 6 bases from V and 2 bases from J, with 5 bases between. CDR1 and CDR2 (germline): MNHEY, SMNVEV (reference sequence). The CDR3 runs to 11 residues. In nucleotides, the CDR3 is TGTGCCAGCAGGGGGGCCTACGAGCAGTACTTC. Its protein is CASRGAYEQYF.

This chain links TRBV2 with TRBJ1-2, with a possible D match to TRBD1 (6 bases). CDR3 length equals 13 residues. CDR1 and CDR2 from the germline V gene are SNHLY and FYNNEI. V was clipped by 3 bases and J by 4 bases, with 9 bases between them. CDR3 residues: CASSDRGTYGYTF. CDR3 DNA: TGTGCCAGCAGTGACAGGGGCACCTATGGCTACACCTTC.

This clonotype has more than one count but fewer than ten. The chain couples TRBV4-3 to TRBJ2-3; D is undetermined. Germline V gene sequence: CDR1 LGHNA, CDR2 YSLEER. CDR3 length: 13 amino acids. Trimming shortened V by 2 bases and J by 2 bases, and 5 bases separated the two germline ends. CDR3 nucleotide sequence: TGCGCCAGCAGCCAAACAGACACAGATACGCAGTATTTT. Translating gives CASSQTDTDTQYF.

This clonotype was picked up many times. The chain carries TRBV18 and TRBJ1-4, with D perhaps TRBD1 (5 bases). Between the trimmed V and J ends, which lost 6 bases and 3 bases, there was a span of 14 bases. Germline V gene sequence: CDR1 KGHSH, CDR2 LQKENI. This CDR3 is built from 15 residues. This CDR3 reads CASSSQGVPNEKLFF. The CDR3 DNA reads TGTGCCAGCTCGTCCCAGGGAGTACCTAATGAAAAACTGTTTTTT.

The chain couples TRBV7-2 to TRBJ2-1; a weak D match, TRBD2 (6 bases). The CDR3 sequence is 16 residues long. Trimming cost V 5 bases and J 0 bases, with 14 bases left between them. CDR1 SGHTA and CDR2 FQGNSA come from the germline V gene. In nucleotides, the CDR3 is TGTGCCAGCAGCCTATTTAGCGGTAGCTCCTACAATGAGCAGTTCTTC. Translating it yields CASSLFSGSSYNEQFF.

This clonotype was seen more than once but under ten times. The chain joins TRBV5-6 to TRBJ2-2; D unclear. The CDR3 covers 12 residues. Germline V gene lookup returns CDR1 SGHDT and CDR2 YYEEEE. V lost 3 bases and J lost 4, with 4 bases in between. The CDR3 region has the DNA TGTGCCAGCAGCTCGGCCACCGGGGAGCTGTTTTTT. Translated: CASSSATGELFF.

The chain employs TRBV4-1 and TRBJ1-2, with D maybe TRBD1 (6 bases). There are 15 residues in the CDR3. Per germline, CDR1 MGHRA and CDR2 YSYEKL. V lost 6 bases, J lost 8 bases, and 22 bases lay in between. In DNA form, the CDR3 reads TGCGCCAGCAGTCGCGGGCAGGGGAATTTGGGAGGCTACACCTTC. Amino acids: CASSRGQGNLGGYTF.

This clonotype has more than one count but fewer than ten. The DNA of the CDR3 is TGCGCCAGCAGCGCAAAGGGACTAGCGGGGGAGTCCTACGAGCAGTACTTC. This codes for CASSAKGLAGESYEQYF. V usage is TRBV5-1 and J usage is TRBJ2-7; the match to TRBD2 covers 14 bases. The length of the CDR3 is 17 residues. Germline CDR1 and CDR2: SGHRS and YFSETQ. The junction had 7 bases not matched to a gene; V was cut back by 4 bases and J by 1 base.

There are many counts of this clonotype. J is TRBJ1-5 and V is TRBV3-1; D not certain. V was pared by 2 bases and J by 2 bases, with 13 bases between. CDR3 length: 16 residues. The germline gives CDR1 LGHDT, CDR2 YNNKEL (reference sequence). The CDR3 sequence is CASSQNSLGGNQPQHF. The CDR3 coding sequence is TGTGCCAGCAGCCAAAACAGCTTGGGAGGCAATCAGCCCCAGCATTTT.

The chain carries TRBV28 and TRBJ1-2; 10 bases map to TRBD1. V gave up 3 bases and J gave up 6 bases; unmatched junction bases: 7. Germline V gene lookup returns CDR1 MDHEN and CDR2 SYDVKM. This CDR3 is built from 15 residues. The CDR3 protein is CASSFASGTGDGYTF. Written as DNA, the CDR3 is TGTGCCAGCAGTTTCGCCTCCGGGACAGGGGATGGCTACACCTTC.

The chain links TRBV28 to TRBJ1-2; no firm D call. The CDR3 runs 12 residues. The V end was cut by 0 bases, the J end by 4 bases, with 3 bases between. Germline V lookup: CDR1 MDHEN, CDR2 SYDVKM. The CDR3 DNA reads TGTGCCAGCAGTTTATGGGCCTATGGCTACACCTTC. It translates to CASSLWAYGYTF.

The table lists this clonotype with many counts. CDR3: CASSLTGPDTQYF. The CDR3 coding sequence is TGTGCCAGCAGCTTAACAGGTCCTGATACGCAGTATTTT. The V gene is TRBV7-2, the J gene TRBJ2-3; D possibly corresponds to TRBD1 (5 bases). Per the germline V gene, CDR1 is SGHTA and CDR2 is FQGNSA. V lost 2 bases and J lost 6, with 9 bases in between. The CDR3 runs to 13 residues.

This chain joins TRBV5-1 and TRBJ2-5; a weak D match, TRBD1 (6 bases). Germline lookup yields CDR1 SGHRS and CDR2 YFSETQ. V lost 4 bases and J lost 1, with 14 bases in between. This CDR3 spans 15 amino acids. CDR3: CASSPSTGLQETQYF. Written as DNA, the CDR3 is TGCGCCAGCAGCCCATCTACAGGGCTCCAAGAGACCCAGTACTTC.

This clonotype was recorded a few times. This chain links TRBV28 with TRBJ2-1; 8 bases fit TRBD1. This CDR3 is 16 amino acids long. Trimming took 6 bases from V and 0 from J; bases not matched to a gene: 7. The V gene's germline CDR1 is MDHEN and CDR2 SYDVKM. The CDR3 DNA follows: TGTGCCAGCAGGACCCAACAGGGGGACTCCTACAATGAGCAGTTCTTC. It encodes CASRTQQGDSYNEQFF.

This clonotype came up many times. CDR3 protein: CASSYSSHTGELFF. In nucleotides, the CDR3 is TGTGCCAGCAGTTACTCGAGCCACACCGGGGAGCTGTTTTTT. The chain employs TRBV6-5 and TRBJ2-2, with D unclear. The V gene's germline CDR1 is MNHEY and CDR2 SVGAGI. CDR3 length: 14 amino acids. The germline V and J ends were trimmed by 0 bases and 3 bases, with 5 bases remaining between them.

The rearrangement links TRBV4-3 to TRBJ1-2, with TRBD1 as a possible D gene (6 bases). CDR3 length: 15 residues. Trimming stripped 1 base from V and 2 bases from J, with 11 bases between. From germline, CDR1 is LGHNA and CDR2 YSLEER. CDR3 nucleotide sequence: TGCGCCAGCAGCCAAGCAGGGGCAGGCAACTATGGCTACACCTTC. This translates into CASSQAGAGNYGYTF.

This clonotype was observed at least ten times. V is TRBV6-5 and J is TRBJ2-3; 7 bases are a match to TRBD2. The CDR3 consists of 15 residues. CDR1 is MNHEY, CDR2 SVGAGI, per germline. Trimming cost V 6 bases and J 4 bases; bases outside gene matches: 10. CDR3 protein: CASRRLALLPDTQYF. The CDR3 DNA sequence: TGTGCCAGCAGACGACTAGCTCTTCTTCCAGATACGCAGTATTTT.

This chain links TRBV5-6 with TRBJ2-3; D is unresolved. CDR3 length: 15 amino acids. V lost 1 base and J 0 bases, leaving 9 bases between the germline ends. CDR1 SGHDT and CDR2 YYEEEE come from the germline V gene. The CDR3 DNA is TGTGCCAGCAGCTTGATATTAGGGAGCACAGATACGCAGTATTTT. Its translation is CASSLILGSTDTQYF.

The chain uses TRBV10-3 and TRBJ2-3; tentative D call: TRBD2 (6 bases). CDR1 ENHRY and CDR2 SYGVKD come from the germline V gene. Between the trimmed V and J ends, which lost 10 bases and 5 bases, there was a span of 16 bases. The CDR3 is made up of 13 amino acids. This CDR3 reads CANRDVGGDTQYF. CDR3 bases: TGTGCCAACCGGGACGTGGGGGGAGATACGCAGTATTTT.

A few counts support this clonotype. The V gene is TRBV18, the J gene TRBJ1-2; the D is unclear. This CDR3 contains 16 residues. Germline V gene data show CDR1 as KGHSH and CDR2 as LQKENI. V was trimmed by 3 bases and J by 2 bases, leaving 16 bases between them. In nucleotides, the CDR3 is TGTGCCAGCTCACCTTACAAACCGGGAGTAAACTATGGCTACACCTTC. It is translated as CASSPYKPGVNYGYTF.

CDR3 residues: CASSIQGGQETQYF. The DNA for the CDR3 is TGTGCCAGTAGTATACAGGGGGGGCAAGAGACCCAGTACTTC. V gene TRBV19 combines with J gene TRBJ2-5; D tentatively reads TRBD1 or TRBD2 (7 bases each). V lost 2 bases and J lost 2, with 9 bases in between. This CDR3 is built from 14 residues. The germline CDR1 and CDR2 sequences are LNHDA and SQIVND (reference sequence).

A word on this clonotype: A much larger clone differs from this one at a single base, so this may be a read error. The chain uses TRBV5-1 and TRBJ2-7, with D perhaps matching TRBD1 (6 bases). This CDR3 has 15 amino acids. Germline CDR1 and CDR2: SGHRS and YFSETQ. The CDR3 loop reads CASSLLTGSSYEHYF. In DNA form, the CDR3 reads TGCGCCAGCAGCTTACTGACAGGTAGCTCCTACGAGCATTACTTC.

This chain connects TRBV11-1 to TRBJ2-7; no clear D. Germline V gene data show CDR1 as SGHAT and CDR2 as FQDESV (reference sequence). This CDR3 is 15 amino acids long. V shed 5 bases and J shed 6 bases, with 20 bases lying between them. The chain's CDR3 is CASSHAGSSVGEQYF. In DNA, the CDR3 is TGTGCCAGCAGCCACGCCGGGTCATCCGTGGGCGAGCAGTACTTC. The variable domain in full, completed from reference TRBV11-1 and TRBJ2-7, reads EAEVAQSPRYKITEKSQAVAFWCDPISGHATLYWYRQILGQGPELLVQFQDESVVDDSQLPKDRFSAERLKGVDSTLKIQPAELGDSAMYLCASSHAGSSVGEQYFGPGTRLTVT.

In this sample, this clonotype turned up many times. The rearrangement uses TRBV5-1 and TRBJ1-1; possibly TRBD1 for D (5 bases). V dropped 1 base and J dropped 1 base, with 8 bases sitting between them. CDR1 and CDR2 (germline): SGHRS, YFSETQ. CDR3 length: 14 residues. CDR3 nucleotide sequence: TGCGCCAGCAGCTTGCGGCAGGGGAACACTGAAGCTTTCTTT. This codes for CASSLRQGNTEAFF.